This T cell receptor (beta chain) was documented in a study of blood T cell repertoires in COVID-19. In the original workflow: Amplification with reference gene primers provided the estimates of nucleated cell counts. Assay used: immunoSEQ multiplex PCR; TCRdb lists only in-frame clones, some missing. D and trimming were read from the DNA, whereas the V and J calls and clone size are those reported in that table. The sample lists 310,000 or so clones; 87% were seen once. This clone occurred many times. The receptor's source is a woman aged 18-29 years who had recovered from COVID-19. Source material: PBMCs or T cells enriched from blood (not recorded which).

The CDR3 here is CAWRDRDTTEAFF. The CDR3 region has the DNA TGTGCCTGGAGAGACCGGGACACCACTGAAGCTTTCTTT. This rearrangement joins TRBV30 to TRBJ1-1, with a possible D match to TRBD1 (6 bases). The germline V gene has CDR1 GTSNPN and CDR2 SVGIG (reference sequence). Trimming left V 3 bases short and J 4 bases short, with 12 bases between. The CDR3 is 13 amino acids.